One sample yielded the 19 T cell receptor beta chains listed below, sequenced in a study of T cell responses to AZD1222 COVID-19 vaccine. The table came from immunoSEQ multiplex PCR; TCRdb's copy has only in-frame clones and leaves some out. Found here are 130,000 to 150,000 clones, roughly 86% of them singletons; the top ten hold 5% to 6.5%. The input for sequencing was peripheral blood, taken 28 days after the second dose of the MenACWY control vaccine. These receptors all come from an adult who received the MenACWY meningococcal vaccine as a control.

The V and J genes are TRBV7-2 and TRBJ1-2; D is unresolved. This CDR3 has 14 amino acids. Per germline, CDR1 SGHTA and CDR2 FQGNSA. The V end lost 4 bases, the J end lost 8 bases, and 17 bases lay between the germline ends. The CDR3 reads CASSSETRGGGYTF. CDR3 DNA sequence: TGTGCCAGCAGCTCCGAGACACGGGGTGGGGGCTACACCTTC.

The CDR3 nucleotides read TGCGCCAGCAGCTTGGACGCGGCGGGGAGAAGGAATGAGCAGTTCTTC. It encodes CASSLDAAGRRNEQFF. The J gene is TRBJ2-1, the V gene TRBV5-1; weak D call: TRBD2 (6 bases). The CDR3 is 16 residues long. V lost 0 bases and J lost 7, with 17 bases in between. Germline CDR1 and CDR2: SGHRS and YFSETQ.

The CDR3 nucleotides read TGTGCCAGCAGCTTAGGGGCAGGGGAGAAGGAAAAACTGTTTTTT. Its translation: CASSLGAGEKEKLFF. V usage is TRBV7-8 and J usage is TRBJ1-4; a possible D gene is TRBD1 (6 bases). This CDR3 is built from 15 residues. Trimming took 1 base from V and 8 from J, leaving 14 bases between them. Looked up from germline, CDR1 is SGHVS and CDR2 is FQNEAQ.

This clone was picked up one time. The V and J genes are TRBV27 and TRBJ1-1, with 9 bases identical to TRBD1. The CDR3 has 15 amino acids. CDR1 and CDR2 from the germline V gene are MNHEY and SMNVEV (reference sequence). Losses at the gene ends were 2 bases for V and 2 bases for J; bases not matched to a gene: 3. CDR3 loop: CASSLRGQGNTEAFF. CDR3 nucleotide sequence: TGTGCCAGCAGTTTAAGGGGACAGGGAAACACTGAAGCTTTCTTT.

The chain is built from TRBV7-2 and TRBJ2-7; 8 bases are shared with TRBD1. The CDR3 runs to 12 residues. Per germline, CDR1 SGHTA and CDR2 FQGNSA. J gave up 4 bases and V 5 bases, and 1 base lay outside the gene matches. CDR3 bases: TGTGCCAGCAGCCGACAGGGGTACGAGCAGTACTTC. Amino acids: CASSRQGYEQYF.

In this sample, this clone turned up a few times. The CDR3 DNA follows: TGTGCCAGCTCACCACGGAGCGGGAACTCTGGGGCCAACGTCCTGACTTTC. As protein: CASSPRSGNSGANVLTF. V usage is TRBV18 and J usage is TRBJ2-6, with TRBD2 matching 7 bases. Per germline, CDR1 KGHSH and CDR2 LQKENI. The ends lost 1 base at V and 0 bases at J; junction bases unmatched: 3. The CDR3 sequence is 17 residues long. Together with reference TRBV18 and TRBJ2-6, the CDR3 gives the full variable domain: NAGVMQNPRHLVRRRGQEARLRCSPMKGHSHVYWYRQLPEEGLKFMVYLQKENIIDESGMPKERFSAEFPKEGPSILRIQQVVRGDSAAYFCASSPRSGNSGANVLTFGAGSRLTVL.

This clone was counted a single time. This sample also contains other DNA sequences that code for the same CDR3. This rearrangement joins TRBV9 to TRBJ1-3; the D is unclear. The germline gives CDR1 SGDLS, CDR2 YYNGEE. CDR3 length: 14 residues. The V end lost 0 bases, the J end lost 0 bases, and 4 bases lay between the germline ends. This CDR3 is CASSVVGSGNTIYF. For the CDR3, the DNA is TGTGCCAGCAGCGTAGTTGGCTCTGGAAACACCATATATTTT.

The chain recombines TRBV11-1 with TRBJ2-5, with 7 bases fitting TRBD2. Germline-derived CDR1 and CDR2 are SGHAT and FQDESV (reference sequence). Trimming removed 7 bases from V and 5 bases from J; junction bases left unmatched: 13. This CDR3 region has 15 residues. Here the CDR3 DNA reads TGTGCCAGCAATCCTTCAGGGAGGGACGGCGAGACCCAGTACTTC. Amino acids: CASNPSGRDGETQYF. Full variable domain (remainder filled in from reference TRBV11-1 and TRBJ2-5): EAEVAQSPRYKITEKSQAVAFWCDPISGHATLYWYRQILGQGPELLVQFQDESVVDDSQLPKDRFSAERLKGVDSTLKIQPAELGDSAMYLCASNPSGRDGETQYFGPGTRLLVL.

The chain combines TRBV3-1 (or the pseudogene TRBV3-2) with TRBJ2-6, with TRBD2 identical over 13 bases. Losses at the gene ends were 5 bases for V and 0 bases for J; bases not matched to a gene: 4. From germline, CDR1 is LGHDT and CDR2 YNNKEL (reference sequence). The length of the CDR3 is 18 residues. The CDR3 is CASSFGLAGVSGANVLTF. Here the CDR3 DNA reads TGTGCCAGCAGCTTTGGACTAGCGGGAGTCTCTGGGGCCAACGTCCTGACTTTC.

The chain is built from TRBV5-1 and TRBJ2-2; 9 positions agree with TRBD1. Trimming at V came to 4 bases and at J to 5 bases, leaving 6 bases not matched to a gene. CDR1 is SGHRS, CDR2 YFSETQ, per germline. The CDR3 contains 15 residues. The CDR3 DNA reads TGCGCCAGCAGCACGGGACAGGGAGGAACCGGGGAGCTGTTTTTT. Translating gives CASSTGQGGTGELFF.

This chain uses TRBV27 with TRBJ1-4, with D hard to call. Trimming pared 3 bases from V and 8 bases from J, leaving 4 bases between. The CDR3 sequence is 11 residues long. Germline CDR1 reads MNHEY; CDR2 reads SMNVEV (reference sequence). This CDR3 is CASSFGEKLFF. CDR3 nucleotide sequence: TGTGCCAGCAGTTTCGGCGAAAAACTGTTTTTT.

V gene TRBV5-1 combines with J gene TRBJ1-3; D gene unclear. V dropped 7 bases and J dropped 0 bases, with 11 bases sitting between them. Germline loops: CDR1 SGHRS, CDR2 YFSETQ. This CDR3 comprises 14 residues. The CDR3 is CASGNEVSGNTIYF. CDR3 DNA: TGCGCCAGCGGCAACGAGGTCTCTGGAAACACCATATATTTT.

The chain joins TRBV6-5 to TRBJ1-1; D remains ambiguous. The germline gives CDR1 MNHEY, CDR2 SVGAGI. Trimming took 0 bases from V and 4 from J, leaving 9 bases between them. The CDR3 covers 14 residues. The CDR3 protein is CASSYSRRATEAFF. DNA for the CDR3: TGTGCCAGCAGTTACTCAAGAAGGGCCACTGAAGCTTTCTTT.

The chain has TRBV13 and TRBJ1-1; D perhaps matches TRBD1 (5 bases). The CDR3 contains 16 residues. Germline-derived CDR1 and CDR2 are PRHDT and FYEKMQ (reference sequence). The V and J ends lost 5 bases and 7 bases respectively, with 23 bases between them. The CDR3 spells CASSPNTPTGRGEAFF. Written as DNA, the CDR3 is TGTGCCAGCAGCCCAAATACCCCCACAGGACGCGGTGAAGCTTTCTTT.

The rearrangement links TRBV20-1 to TRBJ1-4; weak D call: TRBD1 (6 bases). CDR3 length: 12 amino acids. V shed 3 bases and J shed 8 bases, with 10 bases lying between them. CDR1 is DFQATT and CDR2 is SNEGSKA in the germline V gene (reference sequence). The CDR3 DNA reads as TGCAGTGCTAGTTGGGGGGCAGAAAAACTGTTTTTT. This encodes CSASWGAEKLFF.

In its sample, this clone was seen once. V usage is TRBV7-3 and J usage is TRBJ1-1, with D possibly TRBD1 on 5 matching bases. Germline CDR1 reads SGHTA; CDR2 reads FQGTGA. The CDR3 has 14 residues. The germline V and J ends were trimmed by 5 bases and 7 bases, with 17 bases remaining between them. CDR3 DNA: TGTGCCAGCAGCCCAGATCACAGGACGGGTGAAGCTTTCTTT. It specifies CASSPDHRTGEAFF.

This chain connects TRBV19 to TRBJ1-5; D gene unclear. The CDR3 sequence is 14 residues long. The V gene lost 5 bases and the J gene lost 1 base, with 9 bases spanning the gap. CDR1 and CDR2 from the germline V gene are LNHDA and SQIVND (reference sequence). Written as DNA, the CDR3 is TGTGCCAGTAGTCGCCGGGAAAGCAATCAGCCCCAGCATTTT. It encodes CASSRRESNQPQHF.

Notes on this clone: At one of its ends the junction is not consistent with the germline gene, which may arise from a read error. The chain couples TRBV3-1 (or the pseudogene TRBV3-2) to TRBJ2-1; no reliable D call. The germline V gene encodes CDR1 LGHDT and CDR2 YNNKEL (reference sequence). The CDR3 is made up of 12 amino acids. The CDR3 DNA sequence: TGTGCCAGCAGGCAAGCATACAATGAGCAGTTCTTC. Its translation is CASRQAYNEQFF.

The chain employs TRBV5-5 and TRBJ1-3; D gene unclear. The V end was cut by 1 base, the J end by 5 bases, with 7 bases between. The CDR3 runs 13 residues. Per germline, CDR1 SGHKS and CDR2 YYEKEE (reference sequence). The CDR3 region is CASSLYNRNTIYF. The CDR3 nucleotides are TGTGCCAGCAGCTTGTATAACCGAAACACCATATATTTT.